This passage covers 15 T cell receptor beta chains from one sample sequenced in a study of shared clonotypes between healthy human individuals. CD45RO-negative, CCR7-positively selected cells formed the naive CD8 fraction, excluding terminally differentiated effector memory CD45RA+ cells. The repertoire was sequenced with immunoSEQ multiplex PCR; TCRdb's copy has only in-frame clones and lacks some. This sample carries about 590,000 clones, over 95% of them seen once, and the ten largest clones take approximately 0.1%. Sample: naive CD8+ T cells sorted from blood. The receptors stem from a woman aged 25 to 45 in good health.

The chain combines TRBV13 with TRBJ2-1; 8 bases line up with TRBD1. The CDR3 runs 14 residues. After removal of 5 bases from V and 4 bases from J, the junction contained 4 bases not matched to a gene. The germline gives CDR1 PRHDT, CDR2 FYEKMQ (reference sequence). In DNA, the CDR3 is TGTGCCAGCAGCAACGACAGGGGATACAATGAGCAGTTCTTC. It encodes CASSNDRGYNEQFF.

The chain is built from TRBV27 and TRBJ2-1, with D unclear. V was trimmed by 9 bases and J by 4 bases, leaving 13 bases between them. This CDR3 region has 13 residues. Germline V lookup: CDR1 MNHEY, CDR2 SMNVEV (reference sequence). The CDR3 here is CASGLGRYNEQFF. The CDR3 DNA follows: TGTGCCAGTGGGCTGGGAAGGTACAATGAGCAGTTCTTC.

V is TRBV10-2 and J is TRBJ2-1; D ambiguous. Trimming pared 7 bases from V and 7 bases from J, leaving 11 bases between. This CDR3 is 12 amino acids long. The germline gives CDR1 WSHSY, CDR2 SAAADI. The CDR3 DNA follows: TGCGCCAGCACTCTCGTAGGGAATGAGCAGTTCTTC. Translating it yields CASTLVGNEQFF.

CDR3 residues: CASSLLDNSYEQYF. The CDR3 nucleotides read TGTGCCAGCAGCTTGCTTGACAACTCCTACGAGCAGTACTTC. The V call is TRBV5-4, the J call TRBJ2-7; D not certain. This CDR3 is 14 amino acids long. V was clipped by 1 base and J by 0 bases, with 8 bases between them. Looked up from germline, CDR1 is SGHNT and CDR2 is YYREEE (reference sequence).

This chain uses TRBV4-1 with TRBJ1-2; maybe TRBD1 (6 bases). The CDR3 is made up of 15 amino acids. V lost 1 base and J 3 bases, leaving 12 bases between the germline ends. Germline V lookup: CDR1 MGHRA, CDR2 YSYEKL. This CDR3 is CASSQANRADYGYTF. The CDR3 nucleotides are TGCGCCAGCAGCCAAGCAAACAGGGCAGACTATGGCTACACCTTC.

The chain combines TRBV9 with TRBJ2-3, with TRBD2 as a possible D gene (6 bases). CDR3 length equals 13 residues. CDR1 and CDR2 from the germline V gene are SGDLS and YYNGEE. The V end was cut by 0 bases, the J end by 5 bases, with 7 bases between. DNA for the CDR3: TGTGCCAGCAGCGTAGGACTAGGAGATACGCAGTATTTT. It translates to CASSVGLGDTQYF.

CDR3 DNA sequence: TGTGCCAGTAGTAGCAAGAACAGGGGTGGCTACACCTTC. This codes for CASSSKNRGGYTF. V gene TRBV19 combines with J gene TRBJ1-2; 7 bases are shared with TRBD1. The CDR3 is 13 residues long. CDR1 LNHDA and CDR2 SQIVND come from the germline V gene (reference sequence). Trimming took 4 bases from V and 7 from J; bases not matched to a gene: 6.

This CDR3 is CAIRDQGARTGELFF. DNA for the CDR3: TGTGCCATCCGAGACCAGGGGGCCAGGACCGGGGAGCTGTTTTTT. The V gene is TRBV7-9, the J gene TRBJ2-2, with 8 positions matching TRBD1. Germline V gives CDR1 SEHNR, CDR2 FQNEAQ (reference sequence). After removal of 10 bases from V and 5 bases from J, the junction contained 12 bases not matched to a gene. The CDR3 is 15 amino acids.

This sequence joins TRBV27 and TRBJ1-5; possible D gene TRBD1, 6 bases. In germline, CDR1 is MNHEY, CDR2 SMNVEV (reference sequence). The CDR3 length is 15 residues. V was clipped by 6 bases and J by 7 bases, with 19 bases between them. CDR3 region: CASRPSPGTQQPQHF. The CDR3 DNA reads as TGTGCCAGCAGACCAAGCCCGGGGACACAACAGCCCCAGCATTTT.

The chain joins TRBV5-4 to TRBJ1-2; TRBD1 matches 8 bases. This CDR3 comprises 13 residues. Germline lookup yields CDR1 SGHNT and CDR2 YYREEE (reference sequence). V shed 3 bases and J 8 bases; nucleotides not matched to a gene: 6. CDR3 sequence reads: CASSSRTGLGYTF. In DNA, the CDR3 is TGTGCCAGCAGCTCAAGGACAGGGTTGGGCTACACCTTC.

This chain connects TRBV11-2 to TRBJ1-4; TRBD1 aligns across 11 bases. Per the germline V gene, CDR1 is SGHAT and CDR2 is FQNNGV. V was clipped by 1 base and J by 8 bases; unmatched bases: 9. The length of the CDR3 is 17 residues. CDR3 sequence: CASSLGGQGARREKLFF. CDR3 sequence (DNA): TGTGCCAGCAGCTTAGGTGGACAGGGGGCTCGAAGGGAAAAACTGTTTTTT.

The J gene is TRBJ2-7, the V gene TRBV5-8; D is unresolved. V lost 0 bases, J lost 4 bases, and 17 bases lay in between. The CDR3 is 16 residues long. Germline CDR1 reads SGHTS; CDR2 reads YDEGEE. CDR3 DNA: TGTGCCAGCAGCTTGGCTTCCTGGAGTTTAGGGTACGAGCAGTACTTC. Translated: CASSLASWSLGYEQYF.

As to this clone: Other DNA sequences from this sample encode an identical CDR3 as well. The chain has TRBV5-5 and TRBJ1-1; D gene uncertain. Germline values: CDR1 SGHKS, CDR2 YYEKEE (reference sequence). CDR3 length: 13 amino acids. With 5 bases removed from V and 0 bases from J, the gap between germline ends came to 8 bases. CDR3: CASSLDLNTEAFF. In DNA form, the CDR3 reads TGTGCCAGCAGTCTGGATCTGAACACTGAAGCTTTCTTT.

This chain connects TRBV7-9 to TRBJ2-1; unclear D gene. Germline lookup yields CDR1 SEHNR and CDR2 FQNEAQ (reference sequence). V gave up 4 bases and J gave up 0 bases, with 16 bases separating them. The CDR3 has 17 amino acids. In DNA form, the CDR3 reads TGTGCCAGCAGCTCGCCTATCGACCAGAGCTCCTACAATGAGCAGTTCTTC. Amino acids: CASSSPIDQSSYNEQFF. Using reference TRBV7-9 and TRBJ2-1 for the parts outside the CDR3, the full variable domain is DTGVSQNPRHKITKRGQNVTFRCDPISEHNRLYWYRQTLGQGPEFLTYFQNEAQLEKSRLLSDRFSAERPKGSFSTLEIQRTEQGDSAMYLCASSSPIDQSSYNEQFFGPGTRLTVL.

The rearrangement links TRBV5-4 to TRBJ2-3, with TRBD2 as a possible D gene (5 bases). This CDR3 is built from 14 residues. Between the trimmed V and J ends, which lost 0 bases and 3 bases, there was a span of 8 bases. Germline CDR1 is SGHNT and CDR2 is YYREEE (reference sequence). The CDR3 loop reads CASSLERVTDTQYF. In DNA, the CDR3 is TGTGCCAGCAGCTTGGAGAGGGTAACAGATACGCAGTATTTT. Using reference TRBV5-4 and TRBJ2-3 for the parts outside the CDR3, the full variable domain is ETGVTQSPTHLIKTRGQQVTLRCSSQSGHNTVSWYQQALGQGPQFIFQYYREEENGRGNFPPRFSGLQFPNYSSELNVNALELDDSALYLCASSLERVTDTQYFGPGTRLTVL.